This is a list of T cell receptor beta chains from one sample in a study of response to subunit inactivated influenza vaccine. TCRdb reprocessed the RT-PCR reads via MiXCR and lists one record per CDR3 protein. Among around 530,000 distinct CDR3 sequences listed, approximately 12% were seen once. This specimen was PBMCs from blood, taken on the day of vaccination. The receptors were sampled from a man aged 45-65 years who received an inactivated influenza vaccine. Both conserved end residues are part of each CDR3. D genes are given only for firm matches. Size is omitted from some rows. Given values are once, few, many or a class for expanded clones.

d_gene: .; abundance: .; j_gene: TRBJ1-1; v_gene: TRBV29-1; CDR3aa: CSVVISITEAFF; CDR3nt: TGCAGCGTTGTGATCTCTATCACTGAAGCTTTCTTT
d_gene: .; abundance: few; j_gene: TRBJ2-7; v_gene: TRBV15; CDR3aa: CATSRVVTRTKSNEQYF; CDR3nt: TGTGCCACCAGCAGAGTAGTGACCCGGACCAAGTCGAACGAGCAGTACTTC
d_gene: TRBD1; abundance: .; j_gene: TRBJ1-1; v_gene: TRBV6-1; CDR3aa: CASRDRVLTFF; CDR3nt: TGTGCCAGCAGAGACAGGGTTTTGACTTTCTTT
d_gene: TRBD1; abundance: many; j_gene: TRBJ2-7; v_gene: TRBV5-1; CDR3aa: CASSLVQGAYEQYF; CDR3nt: TGCGCCAGCAGCTTGGTTCAGGGGGCCTACGAGCAGTACTTC
d_gene: TRBD1; abundance: few; j_gene: TRBJ1-6; v_gene: TRBV20-1; CDR3aa: CSAGDSYNSPLHF; CDR3nt: TGCAGTGCTGGGGACAGTTATAATTCACCCCTCCACTTT
d_gene: .; abundance: few; j_gene: TRBJ2-7; v_gene: TRBV29-1; CDR3aa: CSVTPVGGTPYEQYF; CDR3nt: TGCAGCGTTACCCCGGTTGGGGGAACCCCCTACGAGCAGTACTTC
d_gene: TRBD1; abundance: .; j_gene: TRBJ2-2; v_gene: TRBV7-2; CDR3aa: CASSLVVGTGTGELFF; CDR3nt: TGTGCCAGCAGCTTAGTTGTTGGGACAGGGACCGGGGAGCTGTTTTTT
d_gene: .; abundance: many; j_gene: TRBJ2-7; v_gene: TRBV5-1; CDR3aa: CASSSDGKYEQYF; CDR3nt: TGCGCCAGCAGCTCAGACGGGAAGTACGAGCAGTACTTC
d_gene: TRBD2; abundance: .; j_gene: TRBJ2-3; v_gene: TRBV5-1; CDR3aa: CASSRTSATDTQYF; CDR3nt: TGCGCCAGCAGCCGTACTAGCGCTACAGATACGCAGTATTTT
d_gene: TRBD2; abundance: .; j_gene: TRBJ2-1; v_gene: TRBV6-2/TRBV6-3; CDR3aa: CASSSGTSGITSYNEQFF; CDR3nt: TGTGCCAGCAGCTCCGGGACTAGCGGGATAACATCCTACAATGAGCAGTTCTTC
d_gene: .; abundance: many; j_gene: TRBJ2-1; v_gene: TRBV12-3/TRBV12-4; CDR3aa: CASSPTGTASYNEQFF; CDR3nt: TGTGCCAGCAGTCCAACCGGGACTGCCTCGTACAATGAGCAGTTCTTC
d_gene: .; abundance: .; j_gene: TRBJ2-2; v_gene: TRBV19; CDR3aa: CASSKIKNTGELFF; CDR3nt: TGTGCCAGTAGTAAAATTAAGAACACCGGGGAGCTGTTTTTT
d_gene: .; abundance: few; j_gene: TRBJ1-3; v_gene: TRBV2; CDR3aa: CATMAGDTIYF; CDR3nt: TGTGCCACGATGGCTGGAGACACCATATATTTT
d_gene: TRBD2; abundance: many; j_gene: TRBJ2-1; v_gene: TRBV12-3/TRBV12-4; CDR3aa: CASRLAEIHEQFF; CDR3nt: TGTGCCAGCAGACTAGCGGAGATCCATGAGCAGTTCTTC
d_gene: .; abundance: few; j_gene: TRBJ2-2; v_gene: TRBV5-6; CDR3aa: CASSFGRSGELFF; CDR3nt: TGTGCCAGCAGCTTTGGGCGATCCGGGGAGCTGTTTTTT
d_gene: .; abundance: .; j_gene: TRBJ1-2; v_gene: TRBV6-6; CDR3aa: CASKLTDYGYTF; CDR3nt: TGTGCCAGCAAGTTGACAGATTATGGCTACACCTTC
d_gene: .; abundance: few; j_gene: TRBJ2-3; v_gene: TRBV7-8; CDR3aa: CASSRLSRTDTQYF; CDR3nt: TGTGCCAGCAGCCGGTTGTCCCGCACAGATACGCAGTATTTT
d_gene: .; abundance: few; j_gene: TRBJ2-3; v_gene: TRBV5-8; CDR3aa: CAANRVVRDTQYF; CDR3nt: TGTGCCGCCAATCGAGTGGTTAGAGATACGCAGTATTTT
d_gene: .; abundance: few; j_gene: TRBJ2-1; v_gene: TRBV20-1; CDR3aa: CSARPAQRPYNEQFF; CDR3nt: TGCAGTGCTAGACCCGCCCAAAGACCGTACAATGAGCAGTTCTTC